Reported below is one TCR beta chain. There are 13 residues in the CDR3. Germline V gives CDR1 MNHEY, CDR2 SVGAGI. V dropped 5 bases and J dropped 1 base, with 8 bases sitting between them. This sample stems from a study of blood T cell repertoires in COVID-19. About the study: Material from acute and convalescent COVID-19 was sourced from the United States, Italy and Spain. Nucleic acid was either cDNA or gDNA, and it came from T cells, B-cell-depleted T cells, or PBMCs.

TCRdb's copy holds only in-frame clones and misses some; the assay was immunoSEQ multiplex PCR. Counted here are over 140,000 clones, roughly 76% occurring once; the ten biggest clones make up more than 8.5%. Sequencing used peripheral blood. The receptor was derived from a woman between 45 and 65 years old with active or convalescent COVID-19. The chain has TRBV6-5 and TRBJ2-5, with D unclear. The CDR3 sequence: CASSPIPQETQYF. The DNA of the CDR3 is TGTGCCAGCAGTCCCATCCCCCAAGAGACCCAGTACTTC.